Below are 16 T cell receptor beta chains sequenced from a single sample in a study of cytomegalovirus exposure and HLA in healthy donors. Vbeta (60) and Jbeta (13) primers were used in the PCR. TCRdb's copy holds only in-frame clones and misses some; the assay was immunoSEQ multiplex PCR. The sample includes under 150,000 clones, 80% of them seen just once. What was sequenced was PBMCs. The receptors come from a male donor in good health and CMV-seronegative.

The gene calls are TRBV25-1 and TRBJ1-4; 8 bases match TRBD1. The germline CDR1 and CDR2 sequences are MGHDK and SYGVNS. This CDR3 contains 15 residues. V was clipped by 7 bases and J by 5 bases; unmatched bases: 9. This CDR3 reads CASTTGVLMNEKLFF. The CDR3 nucleotides read TGTGCCAGCACGACAGGGGTCTTAATGAATGAAAAACTGTTTTTT.

The chain couples TRBV7-3 to TRBJ2-2, with 9 bases lining up with TRBD1. Germline trimming cut 5 bases from V and 3 bases from J; bases unmatched to any gene: 4. CDR3 size: 15 residues. CDR1 and CDR2 (germline): SGHTA, FQGTGA. The CDR3 loop is CASSLTGGDTGELFF. Written as DNA, the CDR3 is TGTGCCAGCAGCCTGACAGGGGGAGACACCGGGGAGCTGTTTTTT.

This rearrangement joins TRBV5-1 to TRBJ1-1; possible D gene TRBD1, 5 bases. The length of the CDR3 is 14 residues. Trimming removed 4 bases at V and 0 bases at J, with 10 bases between. Germline CDR1 reads SGHRS; CDR2 reads YFSETQ. The CDR3 reads CASSHGAVNTEAFF. The CDR3 coding sequence is TGCGCCAGCAGCCATGGGGCAGTGAACACTGAAGCTTTCTTT.

The chain is built from TRBV5-1 and TRBJ2-3; 8 bases fit TRBD2. Per germline, CDR1 SGHRS and CDR2 YFSETQ. The V and J ends lost 0 bases and 5 bases, in that order; junction bases with no gene match: 5. The CDR3 has 15 amino acids. This CDR3 reads CASSLGGRKGDTQYF. The CDR3 nucleotides are TGCGCCAGCAGCTTGGGCGGGAGGAAGGGAGATACGCAGTATTTT.

The chain uses TRBV5-1 and TRBJ2-5; weak D call: TRBD2 (5 bases). The CDR3 is 13 residues long. V was trimmed by 3 bases and J by 3 bases, leaving 9 bases between them. Germline V gives CDR1 SGHRS, CDR2 YFSETQ. The DNA of the CDR3 is TGCGCCAGCAGCTCCCCGGGGAAAGAGACCCAGTACTTC. Amino acid sequence: CASSSPGKETQYF.

The CDR3 DNA is TGTGCCAGCAGTCCTTCGTGGAGGGGGGGCGCGACTGAAGCTTTCTTT. This encodes CASSPSWRGGATEAFF. The V call is TRBV27, the J call TRBJ1-1; tentative D call: TRBD1 (6 bases). This CDR3 has 16 residues. V lost 5 bases and J 5 bases, leaving 21 bases between the germline ends. Germline V CDR1 and CDR2: MNHEY, SMNVEV (reference sequence).

In nucleotides, the CDR3 is TGTGCCAGCAGTGATCAGGGTTTCATGAACACTGAAGCTTTCTTT. It is translated as CASSDQGFMNTEAFF. This rearrangement joins TRBV2 to TRBJ1-1; D is possibly TRBD1 (5 bases). Germline V lookup: CDR1 SNHLY, CDR2 FYNNEI. The V end lost 3 bases, the J end lost 0 bases, and 11 bases lay between the germline ends. The CDR3 is made up of 15 amino acids. The full variable domain, with the rest looked up from reference TRBV2 and TRBJ1-1, is EPEVTQTPSHQVTQMGQEVILRCVPISNHLYFYWYRQILGQKVEFLVSFYNNEISEKSEIFDDQFSVERPDGSNFTLKIRSTKLEDSAMYFCASSDQGFMNTEAFFGQGTRLTVV.

This chain joins TRBV6-5 and TRBJ1-5, with TRBD1 matching 7 bases. After removal of 5 bases from V and 0 bases from J, the junction contained 1 base not matched to a gene. The germline gives CDR1 MNHEY, CDR2 SVGAGI. The CDR3 runs 14 residues. CDR3 in DNA: TGTGCCAGCAGTCGACAGGGTAGCAATCAGCCCCAGCATTTT. Translation: CASSRQGSNQPQHF.

V and J are TRBV5-1 and TRBJ1-4; no firm D call. From germline, CDR1 is SGHRS and CDR2 YFSETQ. CDR3 length: 16 residues. V was cut by 0 bases and J by 0 bases, with 9 bases left in between. CDR3 residues: CASSLDRGATNEKLFF. The CDR3 DNA follows: TGCGCCAGCAGCTTGGACCGAGGAGCAACTAATGAAAAACTGTTTTTT.

In its sample, this clone was seen once. The rearrangement joins TRBV5-1 to TRBJ1-1; D remains unclear. With 5 bases removed from V and 1 base from J, the gap between germline ends came to 12 bases. Germline V CDR1 and CDR2: SGHRS, YFSETQ. The CDR3 runs to 14 residues. The CDR3 loop reads CASRRAEGNTEAFF. CDR3 DNA sequence: TGCGCCAGCAGGCGGGCGGAAGGGAACACTGAAGCTTTCTTT.

The J gene is TRBJ2-5, the V gene TRBV2, with 11 bases lining up with TRBD2. Germline CDR1 SNHLY, CDR2 FYNNEI. The CDR3 runs 15 residues. The V segment lost 6 bases and the J segment 2 bases; nucleotides outside the gene matches: 5. The DNA for the CDR3 is TGTGCCAGCAGACCCCGACTAGCGGGACAAGAGACCCAGTACTTC. It is translated as CASRPRLAGQETQYF.

This clone was recorded a few times. The chain links TRBV5-1 to TRBJ2-1; maybe TRBD1 (5 bases). Germline lookup yields CDR1 SGHRS and CDR2 YFSETQ. This CDR3 spans 20 amino acids. Between the trimmed V and J ends, which lost 4 bases and 0 bases, there was a span of 26 bases. CDR3 sequence reads: CASSIWTPQVLESSYNEQFF. The CDR3, as DNA: TGCGCCAGCAGCATATGGACACCCCAAGTCCTAGAAAGCTCCTACAATGAGCAGTTCTTC.

V gene TRBV6-6 combines with J gene TRBJ2-7; 7 nucleotides align to TRBD2. V shed 6 bases, J shed 1 base, and the junction held 3 bases outside the gene matches. The CDR3 is made up of 13 amino acids. Germline lookup yields CDR1 MNHNY and CDR2 SVGAGI (reference sequence). CDR3 loop: CASSGLGSYEQYF. CDR3 DNA: TGTGCCAGCAGCGGACTAGGGTCCTACGAGCAGTACTTC.

This chain uses TRBV4-3 with TRBJ1-1, with a weak D call TRBD1 (5 bases). Trimming stripped 0 bases from V and 2 bases from J, with 13 bases between. The germline CDR1 and CDR2 sequences are LGHNA and YSLEER. This CDR3 comprises 16 residues. CDR3 in DNA: TGCGCCAGCAGCCAAGATTTGGGGGGAGGAAACACTGAAGCTTTCTTT. Its translation is CASSQDLGGGNTEAFF.

This clone was picked up a small number of times. CDR3 sequence (DNA): TGTGCCAGCAGCTGGACAGGGAAAGGGAGCACCCAGTACTTC. Residues: CASSWTGKGSTQYF. The chain is built from TRBV7-9 and TRBJ2-5; TRBD1 matches at 8 bases. Germline V gene sequence: CDR1 SEHNR, CDR2 FQNEAQ (reference sequence). The CDR3 is 14 amino acids. V was clipped by 4 bases and J by 8 bases; unmatched bases: 9.

The chain links TRBV7-9 to TRBJ1-2, with TRBD1 identical over 8 bases. J lost 3 bases, V lost 3 bases, and 3 bases had no gene match. This CDR3 comprises 14 residues. Germline loops: CDR1 SEHNR, CDR2 FQNEAQ (reference sequence). CDR3 in DNA: TGTGCCAGCAGCTTTGGACAGGGCCACTATGGCTACACCTTC. It translates to CASSFGQGHYGYTF.